The source of this T cell receptor beta chain is a study of tumor-infiltrating lymphocytes in primary liver carcinoma. Study-level background: The patients, men and women alike, were aged 30 to 69 years.

The researchers produced TCR beta cDNA from roughly 550 ng total RNA with a constant-region primer. Three rounds of nested multiplex PCR with slightly modified ARM-PCR produced TCR beta libraries. Amplification in the first two PCR rounds was performed using TRBV1-TRBV30 forward primers and a C-beta reverse primer for around 9 cycles each. TCRdb independently ran MiXCR on the multiplex PCR reads; one entry per CDR3 protein. The sample comprises about 120,000 distinct CDR3 sequences, less than 80% of which are singletons, and around 9.7% rests with the top ten. Note on this clonotype: Its antigen is still unknown.

CDR3 length equals 15 residues. V lost 7 bases and J lost 0, with 17 bases in between. Per germline, CDR1 GTSNPN and CDR2 SVGIG (reference sequence). Study findings and constraints: Tumor-adjacent and tumor-blood pairs overlapped less than tumor region pairs did.

Co-extracted RNA and DNA came from around 18-30 mg of unsorted bulk tissue. This TCR came from a woman aged 60-75 years with primary liver carcinoma and hepatitis B virus infection. The rearrangement joins TRBV30 to TRBJ2-3; D possibly matches TRBD1 or TRBD2 (5 bases each). Material: liver tumor tissue from sampling region 1. Subset meaning: tumor region T1, superior pole. CDR3 loop: CASRYGDPSTDTQYF. DNA for the CDR3: TGTGCCTCACGCTACGGGGACCCTAGCACAGATACGCAGTATTTT.